The rows below give T cell receptor beta chains drawn from one sample of a study of blood T cell repertoires in COVID-19. Clones were sequenced by immunoSEQ multiplex PCR, and TCRdb holds only the in-frame ones, with some missing. The table has about 120,000 clones, about nine tenths seen once; the top ten hold about 1.9%. The sample comprised peripheral blood. Source of these receptors: a human donor with active COVID-19. The donor label of this sample is uncertain. Both conserved end residues are part of each CDR3. A D gene is named only where the DNA matches it firmly. Clone size is given for some rows only: seen once, a few or many times, or a class if the clone is expanded.

TGTGCCAGCAGCTTAAACTGGGGCCAGCCCCAGCATTTT CASSLNWGQPQHF . TRBJ1-5 13 . TRBV7-2
TGTGCCAGCAGTTCTAATGTAGGCAGGGTCTTTGGCTACACCTTC CASSSNVGRVFGYTF . TRBJ1-2 15 . TRBV6-6
TGCGCCAGCAGCCGGGACTTTAGCGGCTACACCTTC CASSRDFSGYTF . TRBJ1-2 12 . TRBV4-3
TGTGCCAGCAGGGCCCTTAACTATGGCTACACCTTC CASRALNYGYTF . TRBJ1-2 12 few TRBV28
TGTGCCAGCAGCCAACAGGGCGGAGGTCAGCCCCAGCATTTT CASSQQGGGQPQHF . TRBJ1-5 14 . TRBV7-2
TGTGCCAGCAGCTTATGGACTAGCGGGGGGGGCAATACGCAGTATTTT CASSLWTSGGGNTQYF TRBD2 TRBJ2-3 16 . TRBV7-8
TGTGCCAGCAGCGTAGGGGTATACAATGAGCAGTTCTTC CASSVGVYNEQFF . TRBJ2-1 13 . TRBV6-4
TGTGCCAGCAGCGCGCGCGGGACAGGTGGCAATCAGCCCCAGCATTTT CASSARGTGGNQPQHF TRBD1 TRBJ1-5 16 . TRBV11-2
TGTGCCAGCAGTAACCTCGGAGGGATCCACACCTTC CASSNLGGIHTF . TRBJ1-2 12 once TRBV28
TGTGCCAGCAGCTCTCAGGGGGCGCAAAATCAGCCCCAGCATTTT CASSSQGAQNQPQHF TRBD1 TRBJ1-5 15 . TRBV7-9
TGTGCCAGCAGCCTTCCCCAGCAGGGTACTAACTATGGCTACACCTTC CASSLPQQGTNYGYTF . TRBJ1-2 16 . TRBV4-2
TGTGCCAGCAGTCCACGGGACTTTTCCGCTATTCAGTACTTC CASSPRDFSAIQYF . TRBJ2-4 14 . TRBV28
TGTGCCAGCAGCTTGGGGGCAGTGGCAGACAATGAGCAGTTCTTC CASSLGAVADNEQFF . TRBJ2-1 15 few TRBV11-3
TGTGCCACCAGCAGAGAACGAGGCCTTTATGGCTACACCTTC CATSRERGLYGYTF . TRBJ1-2 14 . TRBV15
TGTGCCAGCAGTTTTCGCGGGAGCTCCTACGAGCAGTACTTC CASSFRGSSYEQYF TRBD2 TRBJ2-7 14 . TRBV28
TGTGCCAGCAGGGAAAATCAGGGTGGGAAAGAAAAACTGTTTTTT CASRENQGGKEKLFF . TRBJ1-4 15 . TRBV28
TGTGCCAGCAGCTCGGACACCGGCACAGATACGCAGTATTTT CASSSDTGTDTQYF . TRBJ2-3 14 . TRBV5-6
TGCGCGACCCGCCGAGGGACAGGTAACACCGGGGAGCTGTTTTTT CATRRGTGNTGELFF TRBD1 TRBJ2-2 15 . TRBV10-2
TGTGCCAGCAGCCAAAGGACTAGCGGGGGTTACAATGAGCAGTTCTTC CASSQRTSGGYNEQFF TRBD2 TRBJ2-1 16 . TRBV14
TGTGCCAGTAGTATGACGGGTCCCTACAATGAGCAGTTCTTC CASSMTGPYNEQFF . TRBJ2-1 14 once TRBV19
TGTGCCAGCAGCTTAGGAGGGGCGAGTTCTATCTACGAGCAGTACTTC CASSLGGASSIYEQYF . TRBJ2-7 16 . TRBV13
TGTGCCAGCAGCTCTCGGACAGGGCTTACGAACACTGAAGCTTTCTTT CASSSRTGLTNTEAFF TRBD1 TRBJ1-1 16 . TRBV7-2
TGTGCCAGCAGGAGTTGGGGGGTAGGAGGGCCGAACACCGGGGAGCTGTTTTTT CASRSWGVGGPNTGELFF . TRBJ2-2 18 few TRBV27
TGTGCCTGGAGTGGGGTATTGAGGGGCTACACCTTC CAWSGVLRGYTF . TRBJ1-2 12 . TRBV30
TGCGCCAGCAGCTTGATAGGGGCCAATGAGCAGTTCTTC CASSLIGANEQFF . TRBJ2-1 13 once TRBV5-1
TGTGCCAGCAGTTTCCGACAGGGGGACACTGAAGCTTTCTTT CASSFRQGDTEAFF TRBD1 TRBJ1-1 14 . TRBV6-6
TGTGCCAGCAGTGAGTTTGGCGGGGGTAATTCACCCCTCCACTTT CASSEFGGGNSPLHF . TRBJ1-6 15 . TRBV25-1
TGCGCCAGCAGCGCTCGACTAGCAGTTACGCAGTATTTT CASSARLAVTQYF TRBD2 TRBJ2-3 13 . TRBV4-3
TGTGCCAGCAGCGCCCAATTGACAGGGAGTGGACTAGCGGGGTACAATGAGCAGTTCTTC CASSAQLTGSGLAGYNEQFF TRBD2 TRBJ2-1 20 . TRBV9
TGTGCCAGCAGCCCAACCCGATCGGGACCCCTCCACTTT CASSPTRSGPLHF . TRBJ1-6 13 . TRBV12-3/TRBV12-4
TGCGCCAGCAGCGTCCGGGACTCAACTAACTATGGCTACACCTTC CASSVRDSTNYGYTF . TRBJ1-2 15 once TRBV5-1
TGTGCCAGTAGCTACAGGGACGCTGGCTACACCTTC CASSYRDAGYTF . TRBJ1-2 12 . TRBV19
TGTGCCAGCAGAGACAGCCCCAATGAGCAGTTCTTC CASRDSPNEQFF . TRBJ2-1 12 . TRBV6-6
TGTGCCAGCAGTACCGGGATCTACGAGCAGTACTTC CASSTGIYEQYF . TRBJ2-7 12 . TRBV12-3/TRBV12-4
TGCGCCAGCAGCCAGGGGACTAGCGGGCCCCTAGGGGCCTACGAGCAGTACTTC CASSQGTSGPLGAYEQYF TRBD2 TRBJ2-7 18 . TRBV5-1
TGTGCCAGCAGTTATAGGGGACAGGGGGCCAGGGAGACCCAGTACTTC CASSYRGQGARETQYF TRBD1 TRBJ2-5 16 . TRBV6-2/TRBV6-3
TGTGCCAGCAGCCCAAGACGCGGTAAAAAAAACATTCAGTACTTC CASSPRRGKKNIQYF . TRBJ2-4 15 . TRBV6-2/TRBV6-3
TGTGCCAGCAGTCCCCGGGGGGAGGGGGGCAGGACTGAAGCTTTCTTT CASSPRGEGGRTEAFF . TRBJ1-1 16 . TRBV28
TGTGCCAGTATCCGGGACAATTTCGATGAGCAGTTCTTC CASIRDNFDEQFF . TRBJ2-1 13 . TRBV6-5
TGTGCCAGCAGTTTTAGGACAGACCATGGCTACACCTTC CASSFRTDHGYTF . TRBJ1-2 13 . TRBV28
TGTGCCAGCAGCGGGGGGGTGAACACTGAAGCTTTCTTT CASSGGVNTEAFF . TRBJ1-1 13 . TRBV9
TGTGCCAGCAGTAATGAACCGGGACTAGCGGACTTCCACCAAAAGCTGCTCTCCTACAATGAGCAGTTCTTC CASSNEPGLADFHQKLLSYNEQFF TRBD2 TRBJ2-1 24 . TRBV28
TGTGCCAGTAGTGAGTTCGGGGGGAATTCACCCCTCCACTTT CASSEFGGNSPLHF . TRBJ1-6 14 . TRBV19
TGTGCCAGCAGTTATTGGCAGGATAAGAACTATGGCTACACCTTC CASSYWQDKNYGYTF . TRBJ1-2 15 . TRBV6-2/TRBV6-3
TGTGCCAGCAGTTTTTCTCGGGGTGTTAACTATGGCTACACCTTC CASSFSRGVNYGYTF . TRBJ1-2 15 . TRBV28